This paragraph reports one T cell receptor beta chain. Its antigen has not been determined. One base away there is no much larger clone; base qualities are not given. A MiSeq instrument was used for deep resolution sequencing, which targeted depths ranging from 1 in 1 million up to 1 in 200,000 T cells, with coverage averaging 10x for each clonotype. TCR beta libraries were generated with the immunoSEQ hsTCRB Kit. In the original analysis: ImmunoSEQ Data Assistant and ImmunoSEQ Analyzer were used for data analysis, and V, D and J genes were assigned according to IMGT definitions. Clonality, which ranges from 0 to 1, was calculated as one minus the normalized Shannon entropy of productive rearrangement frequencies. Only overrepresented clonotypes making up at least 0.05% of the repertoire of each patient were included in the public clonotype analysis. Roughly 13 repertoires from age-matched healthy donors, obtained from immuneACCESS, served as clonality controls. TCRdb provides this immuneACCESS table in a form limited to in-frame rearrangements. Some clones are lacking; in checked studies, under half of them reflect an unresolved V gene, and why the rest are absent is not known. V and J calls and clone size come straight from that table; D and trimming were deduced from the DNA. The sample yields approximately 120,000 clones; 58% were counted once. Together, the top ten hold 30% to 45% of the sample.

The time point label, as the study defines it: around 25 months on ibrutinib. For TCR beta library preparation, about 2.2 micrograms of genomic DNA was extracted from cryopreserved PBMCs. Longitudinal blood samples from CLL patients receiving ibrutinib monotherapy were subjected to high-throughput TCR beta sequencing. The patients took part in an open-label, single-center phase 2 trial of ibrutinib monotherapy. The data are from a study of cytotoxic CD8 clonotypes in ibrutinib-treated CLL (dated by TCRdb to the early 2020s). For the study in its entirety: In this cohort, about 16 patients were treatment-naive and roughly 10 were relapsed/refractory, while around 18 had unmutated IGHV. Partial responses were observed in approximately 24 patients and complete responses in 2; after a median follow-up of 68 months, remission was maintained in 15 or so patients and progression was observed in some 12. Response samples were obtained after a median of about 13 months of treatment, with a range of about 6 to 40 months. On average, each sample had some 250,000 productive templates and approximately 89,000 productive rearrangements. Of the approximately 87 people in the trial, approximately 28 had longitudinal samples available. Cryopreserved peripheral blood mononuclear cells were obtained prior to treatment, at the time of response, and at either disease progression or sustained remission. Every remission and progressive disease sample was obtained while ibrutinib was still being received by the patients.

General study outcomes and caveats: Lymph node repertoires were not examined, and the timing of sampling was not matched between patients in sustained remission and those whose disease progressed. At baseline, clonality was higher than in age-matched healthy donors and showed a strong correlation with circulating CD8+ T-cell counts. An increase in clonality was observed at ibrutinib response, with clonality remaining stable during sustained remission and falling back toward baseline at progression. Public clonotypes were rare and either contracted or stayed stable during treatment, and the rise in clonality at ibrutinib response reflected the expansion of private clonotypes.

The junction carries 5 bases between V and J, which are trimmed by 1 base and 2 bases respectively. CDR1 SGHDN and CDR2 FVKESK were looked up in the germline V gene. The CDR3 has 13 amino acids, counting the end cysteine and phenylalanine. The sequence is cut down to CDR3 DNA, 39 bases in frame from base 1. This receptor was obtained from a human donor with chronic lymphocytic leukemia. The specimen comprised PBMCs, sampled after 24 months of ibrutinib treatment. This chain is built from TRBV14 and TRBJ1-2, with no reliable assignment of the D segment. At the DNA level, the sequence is TGTGCCAGCAGCCAAGGGCAGAACTATGGCTACACCTTC. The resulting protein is CASSQGQNYGYTF.